This passage covers 29 T cell receptor beta chains from one sample sequenced in a study of post-analysis software for immune sequencing data. General study results and limits: Included in a set of four or five TRBV segments more frequent in patients than controls were TRBV5-6, TRBV5-1 and TRBV20-1.

These TCRs are of unknown antigen specificity. The TCR beta cDNA libraries contained unique molecular identifiers. TCRdb re-called the PCR reads through MiXCR, storing one row per CDR3 protein. The table records hundreds of thousands of distinct CDR3 sequences, 40% to 50% of them present only once. Specimen: blood. The receptors here all came from a girl between 5 and 17 years old with multiple sclerosis.

This clonotype was picked up a small number of times. In nucleotides, the CDR3 is TGCGCCAGCAGCTTAGGGGCCGGGTATACCGACGAGCAGTACTTC. It encodes CASSLGAGYTDEQYF. The V and J genes are TRBV5-1 and TRBJ2-7; D perhaps matches TRBD1 (5 bases). V gave up 2 bases and J gave up 5 bases, with 17 bases separating them. CDR3 length equals 15 residues. Looked up from germline, CDR1 is SGHRS and CDR2 is YFSETQ.

The gene calls are TRBV7-2 and TRBJ2-2; no definite D call. CDR3 size: 12 residues. V lost 3 bases and J lost 5, with 4 bases in between. Looked up from germline, CDR1 is SGHTA and CDR2 is FQGNSA. For the CDR3, the DNA is TGTGCCAGCAGCTTTGAGACCGGGGAGCTGTTTTTT. As protein: CASSFETGELFF. Filled out from reference TRBV7-2 and TRBJ2-2, the complete variable domain reads GAGVSQSPSNKVTEKGKDVELRCDPISGHTALYWYRQSLGQGLEFLIYFQGNSAPDKSGLPSDRFSAERTGGSVSTLTIQRTQQEDSAVYLCASSFETGELFFGEGSRLTVL.

Details on this clonotype: The junction departs from germline at one end; a sequencing error may be responsible. V gene TRBV7-2 combines with J gene TRBJ2-3; maybe TRBD2 (6 bases). CDR1 SGHTA and CDR2 FQGNSA come from the germline V gene. CDR3 size: 16 residues. CDR3 nucleotides: TGTGCCAACAGCCCAGTTCCCGGGAGTACCACAGATACGCAGTATTTT. Its translation is CANSPVPGSTTDTQYF.

The chain joins TRBV19 to TRBJ2-1, with D perhaps given as TRBD1 or TRBD2 (5 bases each). The V gene's germline CDR1 is LNHDA and CDR2 SQIVND (reference sequence). CDR3 length: 14 residues. V lost 6 bases and J 6 bases, leaving 15 bases between the germline ends. The CDR3 here is CASRFRDPRNEQFF. In nucleotides, the CDR3 is TGTGCCAGTAGGTTCCGGGACCCACGCAATGAGCAGTTCTTC. The entire variable domain, with the rest obtained from reference TRBV19 and TRBJ2-1, is as follows: DGGITQSPKYLFRKEGQNVTLSCEQNLNHDAMYWYRQDPGQGLRLIYYSQIVNDFQKGDIAEGYSVSREKKESFPLTVTSAQKNPTAFYLCASRFRDPRNEQFFGPGTRLTVL.

Only a few counts were recorded for this clonotype. The V call is TRBV12-3 or TRBV12-4, the J call TRBJ2-5; maybe TRBD2 (6 bases). V lost 6 bases to trimming and J lost 4 bases, with 15 bases between them. This CDR3 comprises 14 residues. The CDR3 reads CASSRGTRGETQYF. In nucleotides, the CDR3 is TGTGCCAGCAGCCGGGGGACCCGAGGAGAGACCCAGTACTTC.

V is TRBV18 and J is TRBJ2-3, with D perhaps TRBD1 (6 bases). V was shortened by 3 bases and J by 2 bases, with 9 bases between the two germline ends. The CDR3 is made up of 14 amino acids. Germline CDR1 and CDR2: KGHSH and LQKENI. CDR3 sequence reads: CASSPRDNTDTQYF. CDR3 nucleotides: TGTGCCAGCTCACCCCGGGACAACACAGATACGCAGTATTTT.

The chain has TRBV11-2 and TRBJ2-1, with 9 positions matching TRBD2. The germline gives CDR1 SGHAT, CDR2 FQNNGV. Trimming at V came to 3 bases and at J to 5 bases, leaving 5 bases not matched to a gene. This CDR3 is 15 amino acids long. The CDR3 nucleotides read TGTGCCAGCAGCTTTAGCGGGAGAGGGAACAATGAGCAGTTCTTC. This sequence encodes CASSFSGRGNNEQFF.

The chain has TRBV12-3 or TRBV12-4 and TRBJ2-4; D may be TRBD2 (5 bases). The CDR3 covers 14 residues. V lost 5 bases, J lost 7 bases, and 15 bases lay in between. The CDR3 DNA is TGTGCCAGCAGTCCCACTAGAGGCGGCAACATTCAGTACTTC. It encodes CASSPTRGGNIQYF.

J is TRBJ1-1 and V is TRBV19, with a tentative D call TRBD1 (5 bases). V dropped 9 bases and J dropped 4 bases, with 18 bases sitting between them. In germline, CDR1 is LNHDA, CDR2 SQIVND (reference sequence). This CDR3 spans 14 amino acids. CDR3 sequence (DNA): TGTGCCAGCCACTCGGGGACTGGGGGCACTGAAGCTTTCTTT. Translating it yields CASHSGTGGTEAFF. Based on the CDR3 plus reference TRBV19 and TRBJ1-1, the full variable domain is DGGITQSPKYLFRKEGQNVTLSCEQNLNHDAMYWYRQDPGQGLRLIYYSQIVNDFQKGDIAEGYSVSREKKESFPLTVTSAQKNPTAFYLCASHSGTGGTEAFFGQGTRLTVV.

The chain employs TRBV6-1 and TRBJ2-5, with D perhaps TRBD1 (5 bases). Germline-derived CDR1 and CDR2 are MNHNS and SASEGT. Trimming left V 7 bases short and J 2 bases short, with 11 bases between. The CDR3 length is 13 residues. This CDR3 reads CASTTGSQETQYF. CDR3 sequence (DNA): TGTGCCAGCACCACAGGTTCTCAAGAGACCCAGTACTTC.

A note on this clonotype: Because the CDR3's place on the DNA is in doubt, the DNA is left out and the CDR3 is given as listed by TCRdb. The rearrangement uses TRBV21-1 and TRBJ2-3; the table names TRBD2, a call not compared with the DNA. TRBV21-1 is a recognized pseudogene. The CDR3 is made up of 18 amino acids, end residues included. The CDR3 sequence: CASSKVGRGTVVTDTQYF.

The V and J genes are TRBV11-3 and TRBJ1-2, with D tentatively TRBD1 (6 bases). The CDR3 length is 16 residues. CDR1 SGHNT and CDR2 YENEEA come from the germline V gene. The ends were cut back, 0 bases at V and 6 bases at J, with 17 bases in the middle. The CDR3 nucleotides are TGTGCCAGCAGCTTAGATCGTGGCAGGGGCGTAGATGGCTACACCTTC. Encoded protein: CASSLDRGRGVDGYTF.

The rearrangement uses TRBV3-1 and TRBJ2-1, with 9 bases identical to TRBD2. Trimming took 0 bases from V and 6 from J; bases not matched to a gene: 6. The CDR3 contains 16 residues. Germline lookup yields CDR1 LGHDT and CDR2 YNNKEL (reference sequence). In DNA, the CDR3 is TGTGCCAGCAGCCAAGAGCGGCTAGCGGGGACCAATGAGCAGTTCTTC. It encodes CASSQERLAGTNEQFF.

The chain couples TRBV20-1 to TRBJ2-7; D is unresolved. With 0 bases removed from V and 1 base from J, the gap between germline ends came to 13 bases. Germline CDR1 and CDR2: DFQATT and SNEGSKA (reference sequence). The CDR3 is 15 amino acids. The CDR3 protein is CSARDNERFSYEQYF. In nucleotides, the CDR3 is TGCAGTGCTAGAGATAACGAACGCTTTTCCTACGAGCAGTACTTC.

This clonotype was found a few times. The rearrangement links TRBV5-1 to TRBJ1-2; D remains ambiguous. Germline V lookup: CDR1 SGHRS, CDR2 YFSETQ. V dropped 0 bases and J dropped 3 bases, with 12 bases sitting between them. The CDR3 length is 15 residues. As DNA, the CDR3 is TGCGCCAGCAGCTTGGAGGTCCGGGGAGACTATGGCTACACCTTC. It translates to CASSLEVRGDYGYTF.

The chain employs TRBV12-3 or TRBV12-4 and TRBJ2-7, with D perhaps TRBD2 (5 bases). Between the trimmed V and J ends, which lost 0 bases and 10 bases, there was a span of 10 bases. This CDR3 is 12 amino acids long. The CDR3 DNA sequence: TGTGCCAGCAGTTTAGCAGCGGAGGATCAGTACTTC. Its protein product is CASSLAAEDQYF.

The rearrangement joins TRBV6-4 to TRBJ2-1; 7 nucleotides agree with TRBD2. Unmatched junction bases numbered 10, after V lost 6 bases and J lost 5 bases. Germline CDR1 MRHNA, CDR2 SNTAGT. This CDR3 has 15 amino acids. CDR3 coding DNA: TGTGCCAGCAGCTATCGGGCGGGAGCCCACAATGAGCAGTTCTTC. Protein: CASSYRAGAHNEQFF.

This clonotype was counted only a few times. The rearrangement links TRBV3-1 to TRBJ1-1; 10 bases fit TRBD1. From germline, CDR1 is LGHDT and CDR2 YNNKEL (reference sequence). V was pared by 4 bases and J by 6 bases, with 5 bases of the junction left unmatched. The CDR3 spans 14 residues. CDR3 nucleotide sequence: TGTGCCAGCAGCCGAGGGGACAGGGGTGCTGAAGCTTTCTTT. As protein: CASSRGDRGAEAFF.

The gene calls are TRBV27 and TRBJ2-5; possibly TRBD2 for D (6 bases). Trimming removed 4 bases from V and 3 bases from J, with 12 bases in between. CDR1 MNHEY and CDR2 SMNVEV come from the germline V gene (reference sequence). CDR3 size: 14 residues. In DNA form, the CDR3 reads TGTGCCAGCAGTTCCCGGACGGGGGAAGAGACCCAGTACTTC. Translating it yields CASSSRTGEETQYF.

This clonotype was counted a few times. The chain joins TRBV28 to TRBJ2-7, with 9 bases aligning to TRBD2. V gave up 3 bases and J gave up 5 bases; unmatched junction bases: 14. The germline V gene has CDR1 MDHEN and CDR2 SYDVKM. The CDR3 runs to 17 residues. CDR3 DNA sequence: TGTGCCAGCAGTTTGTGGGGGCTAGCGGGGAGGGACCACGAGCAGTACTTC. Its protein is CASSLWGLAGRDHEQYF.

This clonotype was counted only a few times. The gene calls are TRBV20-1 and TRBJ2-1; 7 bases are shared with TRBD1. Germline V gene sequence: CDR1 DFQATT, CDR2 SNEGSKA (reference sequence). V was pared by 2 bases and J by 3 bases, with 4 bases of the junction left unmatched. There are 14 residues in the CDR3. CDR3 coding DNA: TGCAGTGCTAGATGGGACAGCTACTACAATGAGCAGTTCTTC. This codes for CSARWDSYYNEQFF.

The V and J genes are TRBV4-1 and TRBJ1-2, with 7 bases identical to TRBD1. There are 16 residues in the CDR3. The junction had 12 bases not matched to a gene; V was cut back by 4 bases and J by 4 bases. Germline CDR1 reads MGHRA; CDR2 reads YSYEKL. The CDR3 is CASSPALEGAIYGYTF. The CDR3 DNA is TGCGCCAGCAGCCCCGCCTTGGAGGGGGCCATCTATGGCTACACCTTC.

V usage is TRBV7-2 and J usage is TRBJ1-5; no firm D call. Trimming left V 2 bases short and J 3 bases short, with 8 bases between. Per germline, CDR1 SGHTA and CDR2 FQGNSA. The CDR3 length is 14 residues. The CDR3 DNA follows: TGTGCCAGCAGCTTATGGGTCCCCAATCAGCCCCAGCATTTT. Amino acids: CASSLWVPNQPQHF.

J is TRBJ2-6 and V is TRBV5-1, with a weak D call TRBD1 (5 bases). This CDR3 region has 17 residues. Trimming removed 4 bases at V and 4 bases at J, with 18 bases between. In germline, CDR1 is SGHRS, CDR2 YFSETQ. CDR3 sequence reads: CASSLRTTSGGANVLTF. The CDR3 bases are TGCGCCAGCAGCCTTAGGACAACCTCTGGGGGGGCCAACGTCCTGACTTTC.

The genes are TRBV12-3 or TRBV12-4 and TRBJ2-2; D is tentatively TRBD1 or TRBD2 (5 bases each). V lost 5 bases, J lost 2 bases, and 12 bases lay in between. The CDR3 contains 15 residues. In DNA form, the CDR3 reads TGTGCCAGCAGTCCCCGAGGGACCAACACCGGGGAGCTGTTTTTT. Translation gives CASSPRGTNTGELFF.

For this clonotype: A read error may produce the germline difference seen at one junction end. The rearrangement links TRBV29-1 to TRBJ1-1; D possibly corresponds to TRBD1 (5 bases). The CDR3 has 13 residues. Germline V gives CDR1 SQVTM, CDR2 ANQGSEA. CDR3 in DNA: TGCAGCGTTTTACAGGTAATGAACACTGAAACTTTCTTT. Translated, it gives CSVLQVMNTETFF.

The V gene is TRBV6-5, the J gene TRBJ2-1, with 9 bases that match TRBD2. The CDR3 is 14 amino acids. The ends lost 6 bases at V and 6 bases at J; junction bases unmatched: 6. Germline lookup yields CDR1 MNHEY and CDR2 SVGAGI. Written as DNA, the CDR3 is TGTGCCAGCAGAACCGGAGCGGGAGGCAATGAGCAGTTCTTC. This gives the protein CASRTGAGGNEQFF.

The chain carries TRBV7-6 and TRBJ1-1; 10 bases align to TRBD1. V was pared by 5 bases and J by 1 base, with 13 bases of the junction left unmatched. The CDR3 length is 18 residues. The germline V gene encodes CDR1 SGHVS and CDR2 FNYEAQ. The CDR3, as DNA: TGTGCCAGCAGCCCGTGGACAGGGGGAAGATTACCGAACACTGAAGCTTTCTTT. This encodes CASSPWTGGRLPNTEAFF.

The gene calls are TRBV10-3 and TRBJ2-1; D gene uncertain. From germline, CDR1 is ENHRY and CDR2 SYGVKD. This CDR3 is built from 12 residues. Trimming removed 3 bases from V and 3 bases from J, with 3 bases in between. The CDR3 region has the DNA TGTGCCATCAGTGAAAACTACAATGAGCAGTTCTTC. Translated, it gives CAISENYNEQFF.